This TCR beta chain was captured in a study of early T cells in non-severe SARS-CoV-2 infection. Overall study results and limits: Matching results from VDJdb favored anti-spike CD8 responses, leaving private and CD4 specificities undetected.

The J segment lost 8 bases and the V segment lost 4 bases, leaving 8 bases of the junction unmatched. Per the germline V gene, CDR1 is SEHNR and CDR2 is FQNEAQ (reference sequence). The CDR3 has 16 residues. Researchers attached unique molecular identifiers to individual cDNA molecules. TCRdb recomputed calls from the 5' RACE reads with MiXCR, one row per CDR3 protein. The repertoire consists of some 52,000 distinct CDR3 sequences, with 8% to 8.5% occurring once and the leading ten covering 8.5% to 10%. This clonotype was observed at least ten times. The antigen remains undetermined. This clonotype was sampled from an adult who was a healthcare worker with PCR-confirmed SARS-CoV-2 infection or an uninfected control (not recorded which). The rearrangement uses TRBV7-9 and TRBJ2-1; 13 bases align to TRBD2. Sequencing input: whole blood. The CDR3 DNA reads as TGTGCCAGCAGCTCAACTAGCGGGAGGGCCCTTGATGAGCAGTTCTTC. Residues: CASSSTSGRALDEQFF.